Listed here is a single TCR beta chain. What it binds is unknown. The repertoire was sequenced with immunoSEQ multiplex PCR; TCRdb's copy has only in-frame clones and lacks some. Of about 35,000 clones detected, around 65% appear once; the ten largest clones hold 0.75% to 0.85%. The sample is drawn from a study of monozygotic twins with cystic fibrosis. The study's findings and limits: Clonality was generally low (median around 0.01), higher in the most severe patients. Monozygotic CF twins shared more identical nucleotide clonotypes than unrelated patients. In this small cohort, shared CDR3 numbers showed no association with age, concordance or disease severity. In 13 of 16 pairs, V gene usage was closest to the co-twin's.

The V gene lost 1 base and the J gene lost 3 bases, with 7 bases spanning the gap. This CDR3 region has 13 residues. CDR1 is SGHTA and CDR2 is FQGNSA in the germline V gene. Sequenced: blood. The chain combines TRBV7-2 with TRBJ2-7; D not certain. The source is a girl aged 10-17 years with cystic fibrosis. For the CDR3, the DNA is TGTGCCAGCAGCTTAGGCAGGAACTACGAGCAGTACTTC. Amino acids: CASSLGRNYEQYF. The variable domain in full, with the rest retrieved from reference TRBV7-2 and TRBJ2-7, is GAGVSQSPSNKVTEKGKDVELRCDPISGHTALYWYRQSLGQGLEFLIYFQGNSAPDKSGLPSDRFSAERTGGSVSTLTIQRTQQEDSAVYLCASSLGRNYEQYFGPGTRLTVT.